This is a list of T cell receptor beta chains from one sample in a study of blood T cell repertoires in COVID-19. Some clones are missing from TCRdb's copy, which holds only in-frame ones; the method was immunoSEQ multiplex PCR. Of 130,000 to 150,000 clones listed, 79% were seen once; the top ten hold 4.5% to 5%. Sequencing was performed on peripheral blood. The receptor source for this set is a woman in her 70s with COVID-19, enrolled during active disease. Each CDR3 is given with its conserved first and last residue. Fields, in order: D gene, V gene, J gene, clone size, CDR3 protein, CDR3 DNA. D genes are given only for firm matches. The size of a clone is reported for some rows only, either as once, few or many, or as a class for expanded clones.

TRBD1,TRBV25-1,TRBJ1-3,NA,CASSGYRDRGGNTIYF,TGTGCCAGCAGTGGCTACCGGGACAGGGGTGGAAACACCATATATTTT
TRBD1,TRBV27,TRBJ1-6,NA,CASSLSGQGYNSPLHF,TGTGCCAGCAGTTTATCTGGACAGGGCTATAATTCACCCCTCCACTTT
NA,TRBV5-1,TRBJ2-1,once,CASSLEGFSGEQFF,TGCGCCAGCAGCTTGGAGGGGTTTTCAGGTGAGCAGTTCTTC
TRBD1,TRBV19,TRBJ1-2,many,CASSITGDRSFGYTF,TGTGCCAGTAGTATCACCGGGGACAGGTCGTTTGGCTACACCTTC
TRBD1,TRBV11-3,TRBJ2-7,NA,CASSLGERTGAYEQYF,TGTGCCAGCAGCTTAGGGGAGCGGACAGGGGCCTACGAGCAGTACTTC
NA,TRBV3-1/TRBV3-2,TRBJ1-3,once,CASTLGTSGNTIYF,TGTGCCAGCACCCTAGGGACTTCTGGAAACACCATATATTTT
TRBD2,TRBV24-1,TRBJ2-1,once,CATEKSGGAFLEQFF,TGTGCCACCGAAAAAAGCGGGGGGGCGTTTCTCGAGCAGTTCTTC
NA,TRBV4-3,TRBJ2-3,NA,CASSQDGSDTQYF,TGCGCCAGCAGCCAAGACGGTTCAGATACGCAGTATTTT
NA,TRBV4-1,TRBJ1-5,few,CASSLKLNQPQHF,TGCGCCAGCAGCCTGAAACTTAATCAGCCCCAGCATTTT
NA,TRBV4-2,TRBJ1-1,NA,CASSQGGRGGEPEAFF,TGTGCCAGCAGCCAAGGAGGGCGAGGGGGGGAGCCTGAAGCTTTCTTT
TRBD1,TRBV23-1,TRBJ1-1,NA,CASSHLRDRGKNTEAFF,TGCGCCAGCAGTCACCTCCGGGACAGGGGAAAGAACACTGAAGCTTTCTTT
NA,TRBV21-1,TRBJ2-5,once,CASSKGGDGGRETQYF,TGTGCCAGCAGCAAAGGGGGTGACGGGGGGAGGGAGACCCAGTACTTC
NA,TRBV3-1/TRBV3-2,TRBJ1-1,NA,CASSQTPGVSEAFF,TGTGCCAGCAGCCAGACCCCAGGGGTTTCTGAAGCTTTCTTT
TRBD2,TRBV5-1,TRBJ2-7,NA,CASSSGTSGAYEQYF,TGCGCCAGCAGCTCAGGGACTAGCGGGGCCTACGAGCAGTACTTC
NA,TRBV11-2,TRBJ1-2,NA,CASSLDSGGTLYGYTF,TGTGCCAGCAGCTTAGACTCGGGCGGGACCCTCTATGGCTACACCTTC
TRBD1,TRBV27,TRBJ1-3,medium-sized,CASSFVVGQGSGNTIYF,TGTGCCAGCAGTTTCGTGGTGGGACAGGGTTCTGGAAACACCATATATTTT
NA,TRBV6-1,TRBJ1-5,NA,CASSEARRGDQPQHF,TGTGCCAGCAGTGAAGCGCGAAGGGGCGATCAGCCCCAGCATTTT
NA,TRBV6-2/TRBV6-3,TRBJ1-1,few,CASSYSIQRGNTEAFF,TGTGCCAGCAGTTACTCGATCCAGCGAGGGAACACTGAAGCTTTCTTT
TRBD2,TRBV7-2,TRBJ2-7,NA,CASSLLAGRHYEQYF,TGTGCCAGCAGCTTACTAGCGGGGCGACACTACGAGCAGTACTTC
NA,TRBV6-6,TRBJ2-2,NA,CASNPGHTNTGELFF,TGTGCCAGCAATCCGGGACACACGAACACCGGGGAGCTGTTTTTT
TRBD1,TRBV5-4,TRBJ1-2,once,CASSPGQVYGYTF,TGTGCCAGCAGCCCGGGACAGGTCTATGGCTACACCTTC
NA,TRBV2,TRBJ1-2,NA,CASSGGVRGKEGYTF,TGTGCCAGCAGTGGGGGGGTACGGGGAAAGGAGGGCTACACCTTC
NA,TRBV27,TRBJ1-1,NA,CASSSSNTEAFF,TGTGCCAGCAGTTCCTCGAACACTGAAGCTTTCTTT
TRBD1,TRBV18,TRBJ2-2,NA,CASSQQGETGELFF,TGTGCCAGCTCGCAGCAGGGGGAAACCGGGGAGCTGTTTTTT
TRBD1,TRBV29-1,TRBJ2-3,once,CSERGGTGVADTQYF,TGCAGTGAACGGGGGGGGACAGGGGTGGCGGATACGCAGTATTTT
NA,TRBV30,TRBJ2-6,NA,CAWGAGANVLTF,TGTGCCTGGGGAGCAGGGGCCAACGTCCTGACTTTC
NA,TRBV5-4,TRBJ1-4,NA,CASSFTLGDEKLFF,TGTGCCAGCAGCTTCACACTCGGAGATGAAAAACTGTTTTTT
NA,TRBV5-4,TRBJ2-5,NA,CASSWPGEEETQYF,TGTGCCAGCAGCTGGCCGGGGGAGGAAGAGACCCAGTACTTC
TRBD1,TRBV20-1,TRBJ2-5,NA,CSASRGQGWETQYF,TGCAGTGCTAGTAGGGGACAGGGTTGGGAGACCCAGTACTTC
TRBD2,TRBV25-1,TRBJ2-4,once,CASAAGGPRTLAKNIQYF,TGTGCCAGCGCGGCGGGGGGCCCCAGAACCTTAGCCAAAAACATTCAGTACTTC
TRBD1,TRBV28,TRBJ2-7,few,CASSLGTGEQYF,TGTGCCAGCAGTCTCGGGACAGGCGAGCAGTACTTC
TRBD1,TRBV13,TRBJ2-1,few,CASSSPGQGIAYNEQFF,TGTGCCAGCAGCTCACCGGGACAGGGGATCGCCTACAATGAGCAGTTCTTC
TRBD1,TRBV6-6,TRBJ1-1,NA,CASSRTGTGFLNTEAFF,TGTGCCAGCAGTCGGACCGGGACAGGGTTTTTGAACACTGAAGCTTTCTTT
TRBD1,TRBV5-8,TRBJ1-5,NA,CASSYDRGGGQPQHF,TGTGCCAGCAGTTATGACAGGGGGGGAGGTCAGCCCCAGCATTTT
NA,TRBV7-9,TRBJ2-7,NA,CASSLGGLSSYEQYF,TGTGCCAGCAGCTTAGGAGGGCTAAGCTCCTACGAGCAGTACTTC
TRBD1,TRBV4-1,TRBJ1-4,NA,CASSQERDRRGGKWEKLFF,TGCGCCAGCAGCCAAGAACGGGACAGAAGGGGCGGAAAATGGGAAAAACTGTTTTTT
NA,TRBV5-4,TRBJ1-4,NA,CASSLNRDPYEKLFF,TGTGCCAGCAGCCTAAACAGGGACCCATATGAAAAACTGTTTTTT
NA,TRBV24-1,TRBJ1-2,NA,CATSDSGRAWDGYTF,TGTGCCACCAGTGATTCGGGCAGGGCGTGGGATGGCTACACCTTC
TRBD2,TRBV5-4,TRBJ2-5,NA,CASSSGTSGMETQYF,TGTGCCAGCAGCTCCGGGACTAGCGGTATGGAGACCCAGTACTTC
NA,TRBV7-2,TRBJ2-5,few,CASSLVQGSGTQYF,TGTGCCAGCAGCTTGGTTCAGGGATCAGGGACCCAGTACTTC
NA,TRBV3-1/TRBV3-2,TRBJ1-3,NA,CASSPSSGNTIYF,TGTGCCAGCAGTCCCTCGTCTGGAAACACCATATATTTT
NA,TRBV5-1,TRBJ2-2,NA,CASSLDYNTGELFF,TGCGCCAGCAGCTTGGACTACAACACCGGGGAGCTGTTTTTT
TRBD1,TRBV5-5,TRBJ2-1,NA,CASSLGGQGPLEQFF,TGTGCCAGCAGCTTGGGGGGACAGGGCCCGCTAGAGCAGTTCTTC
NA,TRBV18,TRBJ1-1,NA,CASSSDMGGDTEAFF,TGTGCCAGCTCAAGCGACATGGGAGGGGACACTGAAGCTTTCTTT
TRBD2,TRBV5-4,TRBJ2-3,NA,CASSGLAGGSTDTQYF,TGTGCCAGCAGCGGACTAGCGGGGGGGTCCACAGATACGCAGTATTTT
NA,TRBV5-1,TRBJ1-3,few,CASSPGTPLINSGNTIYF,TGCGCCAGCAGCCCCGGGACTCCTCTAATAAACTCTGGAAACACCATATATTTT
NA,TRBV5-1,TRBJ2-7,NA,CASSLGYSSYEQYF,TGCGCCAGCAGCTTGGGTTACAGCTCCTACGAGCAGTACTTC
NA,TRBV10-2,TRBJ2-3,NA,CASSERGSTDTQYF,TGCGCCAGCAGTGAGCGAGGGAGCACAGATACGCAGTATTTT
NA,TRBV5-1,TRBJ2-3,few,CASSFRTGTDTQYF,TGCGCCAGCAGCTTCCGGACAGGCACAGATACGCAGTATTTT
NA,TRBV5-6,TRBJ1-2,NA,CASSPGSLRGYTF,TGTGCCAGCAGCCCCGGGTCCCTTCGGGGCTACACCTTC
TRBD2,TRBV19,TRBJ2-1,NA,CASSQAGGPYEQFF,TGTGCCAGTTCCCAGGCGGGGGGGCCGTATGAGCAGTTCTTC
NA,TRBV6-5,TRBJ2-3,NA,CASSSRADTQYF,TGTGCCAGCAGCTCGCGGGCAGATACGCAGTATTTT
TRBD2,TRBV4-3,TRBJ2-3,NA,CASSQARGVGTDTQYF,TGCGCCAGCAGCCAGGCCCGGGGGGTCGGCACAGATACGCAGTATTTT